The present T cell receptor beta chain was sequenced within a study of OX40 agonist ivuxolimab in advanced cancers. TCRdb's copy holds only in-frame clones and misses some; the assay was immunoSEQ multiplex PCR. The table records more than 45,000 clones, roughly four fifths of them present only once. CDR3 size: 13 residues. V lost 2 bases, J lost 3 bases, and 8 bases lay in between. Germline V gene sequence: CDR1 SGHTS, CDR2 YDEGEE. Specimen: CD4+ or CD8+ T cells sorted from blood, collected in a trial of the OX40 agonist ivuxolimab. The sequence derives from an adult with an advanced solid tumor such as melanoma, head and neck, liver or kidney cancer. This chain connects TRBV5-8 to TRBJ1-2, with a tentative D call TRBD1 (6 bases). In DNA, the CDR3 is TGTGCCAGCAGCTTTAACAGGGACTATGGCTACACCTTC. Its protein product is CASSFNRDYGYTF.